These 25 T cell receptor beta chains originate from one sample sequenced in a study of blood T cell repertoires in COVID-19. Assay used: immunoSEQ multiplex PCR; TCRdb lists only in-frame clones, some missing. The table has approximately 240,000 clones, around four fifths seen once. The sequenced material came from peripheral blood. These receptors came from a woman aged 80 or older with active or convalescent COVID-19.

The V gene is TRBV6-5, the J gene TRBJ2-1; TRBD2 matches at 10 bases. This CDR3 is 16 amino acids long. Germline trimming cut 4 bases from V and 4 bases from J; bases unmatched to any gene: 7. The germline gives CDR1 MNHEY, CDR2 SVGAGI. DNA for the CDR3: TGTGCCAGCAGTTCAGGAGCGGGAGGGCCTTACAATGAGCAGTTCTTC. Translation: CASSSGAGGPYNEQFF.

The chain joins TRBV4-3 to TRBJ2-7, with 7 bases fitting TRBD1. V trimming: 3 bases; J trimming: 3 bases; junction bases outside the gene matches: 5. The length of the CDR3 is 14 residues. CDR1 and CDR2 from the germline V gene are LGHNA and YSLEER. This CDR3 is CASSHGTANYEQYF. In DNA, the CDR3 is TGCGCCAGCAGCCACGGGACAGCAAACTACGAGCAGTACTTC.

The V and J genes are TRBV2 and TRBJ1-1; D gene ambiguous. The V and J ends lost 7 bases and 2 bases respectively, with 11 bases between them. The germline V gene encodes CDR1 SNHLY and CDR2 FYNNEI. The length of the CDR3 is 13 residues. The CDR3 region is CASTKGSNTEAFF. The CDR3 DNA reads as TGTGCCAGCACCAAAGGGAGTAACACTGAAGCTTTCTTT.

The gene calls are TRBV3-1 (or the pseudogene TRBV3-2) and TRBJ2-7, with D perhaps TRBD2 (6 bases). The CDR3 runs to 16 residues. Germline V gene sequence: CDR1 LGHDT, CDR2 YNNKEL (reference sequence). The ends were cut back, 4 bases at V and 9 bases at J, with 25 bases in the middle. The CDR3 sequence: CASSLLGTSGPPRQYF. The CDR3 DNA reads as TGTGCCAGCAGCCTCCTCGGGACCAGCGGGCCACCGCGGCAGTACTTC.

As concerns this clone: Other DNA variants within this sample encode the same CDR3. The chain links TRBV18 to TRBJ2-7; 8 bases map to TRBD2. This CDR3 is built from 16 residues. Trimming removed 3 bases from V and 0 bases from J; junction bases left unmatched: 7. CDR1 is KGHSH and CDR2 is LQKENI in the germline V gene. CDR3 sequence (DNA): TGTGCCAGCTCACCCCTCGCGGGAGGAAGCTCCTACGAGCAGTACTTC. Its translation: CASSPLAGGSSYEQYF.

The chain combines TRBV6-1 with TRBJ1-1; no reliable D call. This CDR3 spans 11 amino acids. Deletions cut 3 bases from V and 12 bases from J, with 11 bases between. Germline loops: CDR1 MNHNS, CDR2 SASEGT. The CDR3 reads CASSDPYTPFF. CDR3 nucleotide sequence: TGTGCCAGCAGTGACCCGTATACTCCTTTCTTT.

The chain combines TRBV4-3 with TRBJ2-2; 7 nucleotides agree with TRBD2. The germline gives CDR1 LGHNA, CDR2 YSLEER. V was clipped by 2 bases and J by 3 bases; unmatched bases: 9. The CDR3 spans 17 residues. CDR3 DNA: TGCGCCAGCAGCCAATATACGGGGGGAGGCCACACCGGGGAGCTGTTTTTT. It codes for CASSQYTGGGHTGELFF.

This clone has just one count. V gene TRBV19 combines with J gene TRBJ1-3; TRBD1 agrees at 7 bases. V lost 5 bases to trimming and J lost 0 bases; unmatched junction nucleotides: 7. Germline CDR1 and CDR2: LNHDA and SQIVND (reference sequence). The CDR3 runs to 16 residues. CDR3 bases: TGTGCCAGTAGTCTTCGACAGGGATCCTCTGGAAACACCATATATTTT. Amino acids: CASSLRQGSSGNTIYF.

V and J are TRBV6-5 and TRBJ1-2; TRBD1 aligns across 11 bases. Germline assignment: CDR1 MNHEY and CDR2 SVGAGI. With V trimmed by 7 bases and J by 4 bases, 5 bases remained unmatched. CDR3 length: 14 residues. The CDR3 protein is CASTDRGLSYGYTF. CDR3 sequence (DNA): TGTGCCAGCACGGACAGGGGGCTGAGCTATGGCTACACCTTC.

The chain employs TRBV7-6 and TRBJ2-7, with TRBD1 identical over 7 bases. Germline V CDR1 and CDR2: SGHVS, FNYEAQ. The CDR3 totals 15 residues. Losses at the gene ends were 5 bases for V and 0 bases for J; bases not matched to a gene: 7. CDR3 DNA: TGTGCCAGCAGCACTGGGACAGCGAACTCCTACGAGCAGTACTTC. Protein product: CASSTGTANSYEQYF.

The chain uses TRBV7-9 and TRBJ1-2, with D perhaps matching TRBD1 (5 bases). Germline CDR1 reads SEHNR; CDR2 reads FQNEAQ (reference sequence). This CDR3 has 14 residues. The V and J ends lost 5 bases and 5 bases respectively, with 15 bases between them. The CDR3 DNA is TGTGCCAGCAGCCCCACTGGGGGGACTTATGGCTACACCTTC. Translating it yields CASSPTGGTYGYTF.

The chain uses TRBV12-3 or TRBV12-4 and TRBJ2-7; tentative D call: TRBD1 (6 bases). CDR3 length: 13 residues. Trimming pared 5 bases from V and 3 bases from J, leaving 11 bases between. As DNA, the CDR3 is TGTGCCAGCAGTCTCCGGACAGACTACGAGCAGTACTTC. Translating it yields CASSLRTDYEQYF.

This chain joins TRBV7-9 and TRBJ2-2, with a tentative D call TRBD2 (6 bases). The CDR3 loop spans 11 amino acids. V lost 8 bases to trimming and J lost 6 bases, with 7 bases between them. CDR1 SEHNR and CDR2 FQNEAQ come from the germline V gene (reference sequence). The CDR3 here is CASGGSGELFF. The CDR3 DNA sequence: TGTGCCAGCGGAGGGTCCGGGGAGCTGTTTTTT.

The chain employs TRBV2 and TRBJ2-1; 7 positions agree with TRBD1. The CDR3 is 13 residues long. Germline lookup yields CDR1 SNHLY and CDR2 FYNNEI. The trim removed 8 bases at V and 6 bases at J, leaving 7 bases unmatched. The DNA for the CDR3 is TGTGCCAGCCGACAGGGCTTAATCAATGAGCAGTTCTTC. Translation gives CASRQGLINEQFF.

The rearrangement joins TRBV9 to TRBJ2-3, with D possibly matching TRBD1 (5 bases). Germline V gene sequence: CDR1 SGDLS, CDR2 YYNGEE. This CDR3 is 14 amino acids long. Deletions cut 3 bases from V and 5 bases from J, with 13 bases between. The CDR3 coding sequence is TGTGCCAGCAGCGCACCCTCAGGGCTAGATACGCAGTATTTT. It encodes CASSAPSGLDTQYF.

V gene TRBV5-1 combines with J gene TRBJ2-5; TRBD2 is a possible D gene (6 bases). The CDR3 is 14 amino acids. Germline loops: CDR1 SGHRS, CDR2 YFSETQ. V lost 5 bases, J lost 2 bases, and 13 bases lay in between. This chain's CDR3 is CASSLTSTQETQYF. The CDR3 DNA is TGCGCCAGCAGTTTGACTAGTACTCAAGAGACCCAGTACTTC. Variable domain in full (rest from reference TRBV5-1 and TRBJ2-5): KAGVTQTPRYLIKTRGQQVTLSCSPISGHRSVSWYQQTPGQGLQFLFEYFSETQRNKGNFPGRFSGRQFSNSRSEMNVSTLELGDSALYLCASSLTSTQETQYFGPGTRLLVL.

The chain carries TRBV6-4 and TRBJ2-1, with TRBD2 matching 9 bases. V lost 3 bases, J lost 10 bases, and 13 bases stayed unmatched. The CDR3 covers 16 residues. Looked up from germline, CDR1 is MRHNA and CDR2 is SNTAGT. CDR3 nucleotide sequence: TGTGCCAGCAGTGAGCACGAACCGGGACTAGCCCCCGAGCAGTTCTTC. Encoded protein: CASSEHEPGLAPEQFF.

The J gene is TRBJ1-2, the V gene TRBV11-3, with 7 bases lining up with TRBD1. The germline V gene encodes CDR1 SGHNT and CDR2 YENEEA. After removal of 1 base from V and 3 bases from J, the junction contained 8 bases not matched to a gene. This CDR3 is 16 amino acids long. The CDR3 nucleotides read TGTGCCAGCAGCTTAGGCTATGCAGGGACAGACTATGGCTACACCTTC. Amino acid sequence: CASSLGYAGTDYGYTF.

This chain joins TRBV19 and TRBJ2-1; TRBD2 aligns across 10 bases. Germline lookup yields CDR1 LNHDA and CDR2 SQIVND (reference sequence). The CDR3 is 15 amino acids. V gave up 6 bases and J gave up 8 bases; unmatched junction bases: 10. In DNA, the CDR3 is TGTGCCAGTAGCCGTAGCGGGGGGAGGCGGGATGAGCAGTTCTTC. This translates into CASSRSGGRRDEQFF.

This clone was seen a handful of times. The CDR3 bases are TGCGCCAGCAGCTTGCCGACAGGGGGGCCTGCTAACTATGGCTACACCTTC. Translating it yields CASSLPTGGPANYGYTF. The rearrangement links TRBV5-1 to TRBJ1-2; 9 positions agree with TRBD1. After removal of 1 base from V and 0 bases from J, the junction contained 7 bases not matched to a gene. The CDR3 sequence is 17 residues long. Germline V lookup: CDR1 SGHRS, CDR2 YFSETQ.

The rearrangement joins TRBV30 to TRBJ1-4; 7 bases are a match to TRBD1. CDR3 size: 16 residues. Looked up from germline, CDR1 is GTSNPN and CDR2 is SVGIG (reference sequence). With V trimmed by 2 bases and J by 5 bases, 11 bases remained unmatched. In DNA, the CDR3 is TGTGCCTGGAGTTCCCGAACAGGGGACAAAAATGAAAAACTGTTTTTT. It specifies CAWSSRTGDKNEKLFF. The full variable domain, in which reference TRBV30 and TRBJ1-4 provide the parts outside the CDR3, is SQTIHQWPATLVQPVGSPLSLECTVEGTSNPNLYWYRQAAGRGLQLLFYSVGIGQISSEVPQNLSASRPQDRQFILSSKKLLLSDSGFYLCAWSSRTGDKNEKLFFGSGTQLSVL.

This chain links TRBV28 with TRBJ2-1, with D perhaps matching TRBD2 (5 bases). The CDR3 consists of 14 residues. V was pared by 7 bases and J by 2 bases, with 12 bases between. Germline V CDR1 and CDR2: MDHEN, SYDVKM. CDR3 coding DNA: TGTGCCAGCACCCGAGGGAAGCCCTACAATGAGCAGTTCTTC. Its translation is CASTRGKPYNEQFF.

V usage is TRBV5-1 and J usage is TRBJ2-7, with D possibly TRBD2 on 5 matching bases. The germline V gene has CDR1 SGHRS and CDR2 YFSETQ. There are 14 residues in the CDR3. The germline V and J ends were trimmed by 4 bases and 3 bases, with 14 bases remaining between them. CDR3 bases: TGCGCCAGCAGCCCCTCAGAGGGCGTCTACGAGCAGTACTTC. This gives the protein CASSPSEGVYEQYF.

This clone occurred once. This chain uses TRBV7-2 with TRBJ1-2; D not certain. CDR3 length equals 13 residues. Germline V gives CDR1 SGHTA, CDR2 FQGNSA. Trimming stripped 1 base from V and 10 bases from J, with 13 bases between. The CDR3 nucleotides are TGTGCCAGCAGCTTAGTTGTCAGTTGGGCCTACACCTTC. Protein product: CASSLVVSWAYTF.

The chain links TRBV28 to TRBJ2-1, with TRBD1 matching 9 bases. The CDR3 totals 15 residues. In germline, CDR1 is MDHEN, CDR2 SYDVKM. V trimming: 7 bases; J trimming: 3 bases; junction bases outside the gene matches: 7. The CDR3 DNA reads TGTGCCAGCACCTCGGGACAGGGCCTCTACAATGAGCAGTTCTTC. Its translation: CASTSGQGLYNEQFF.